The 15 T cell receptor beta chains below all came from one sample that was sequenced in a study of TET2 disruption in CD19-targeted CAR T cells. Antigens for these TCRs are unknown. Treatment denoted: autologous CTL019 cells: CD19 CAR with 4-1BB and CD3 zeta domains. The table came from immunoSEQ multiplex PCR; TCRdb's copy has only in-frame clones and leaves some out. The record lists around 30,000 clones, of which the ten most abundant hold roughly 1.8%. The sample here was CD8- CAR+ T cells sorted from cultured blood T cells, taken for CD19 CAR T cell therapy. Noted subset: CD8-negative CAR-positive T cells from the infusion product. The receptors originated from a man aged 70-80 years with chronic lymphocytic leukemia.

Notes on this clone: The read ends 3 residues before the CDR3 terminus; that terminus is restored from the germline J gene. This rearrangement joins TRBV9 to TRBJ1-2; TRBD1 is a possible D gene (5 bases). CDR3 length: 15 residues. V dropped 0 bases and J dropped 2 bases, with 11 bases sitting between them. From germline, CDR1 is SGDLS and CDR2 YYNGEE. The DNA read from the CDR3 is TGTGCCAGCAGCGTAGAGTTGGACAAAAACTATGGC. This codes for CASSVELDKNYG. The full CDR3 reads CASSVELDKNYGYTF.

Frequency places this clone as medium-sized. The CDR3 extends 3 residues past the end of the read, so its final part is completed from the germline J gene. This rearrangement joins TRBV19 to TRBJ1-1, with D tentatively TRBD1 (6 bases). Germline CDR1 and CDR2: LNHDA and SQIVND (reference sequence). CDR3 length: 13 residues. The V and J ends lost 9 bases and 1 base respectively, with 12 bases between them. The CDR3 loop reads CASLDRPNTEAFF. The CDR3 DNA, read in part, is TGTGCCAGCCTGGACAGACCGAACACTGAA.

Points on this clone: The CDR3 end lies 3 residues beyond the end of the read and is filled in from the germline J gene. This chain connects TRBV19 to TRBJ2-3; D is perhaps TRBD1 (5 bases). V shed 7 bases and J shed 0 bases, with 11 bases lying between them. Germline lookup yields CDR1 LNHDA and CDR2 SQIVND (reference sequence). The CDR3 is made up of 14 amino acids. The CDR3 sequence: CASTQGMSTDTQYF. The covered CDR3 bases are TGTGCCAGTACTCAGGGAATGAGCACAGATACG.

The CDR3 reads CAISPTSGLAGGYVAETQYF. The CDR3 DNA, read in part, is TGTGCCATCAGTCCCACCTCGGGACTAGCGGGGGGGTATGTTGCAGAGACC. The rearrangement joins TRBV10-3 to TRBJ2-5; 16 nucleotides agree with TRBD2. The read ends 3 residues shy of where the CDR3 ends; the end is completed using the germline J gene. Per the germline V gene, CDR1 is ENHRY and CDR2 is SYGVKD. The CDR3 length is 20 residues. Trimming removed 5 bases from V and 4 bases from J; junction bases left unmatched: 16.

Notes on this clone: With the read ending 3 residues before the CDR3 end, the germline J gene is used to fill in that end. J is TRBJ2-2 and V is TRBV9, with D perhaps matching TRBD2 (6 bases). CDR3 length equals 14 residues. V lost 3 bases and J 4 bases, leaving 10 bases between the germline ends. Per the germline V gene, CDR1 is SGDLS and CDR2 is YYNGEE. The sequenced part of the CDR3 DNA is TGTGCCAGCAGCGGTCGGAGGGTCACCGGGGAG. It translates to CASSGRRVTGE. The entire CDR3 is CASSGRRVTGELFF.

About this clone itself: Read data end 3 residues before the CDR3 end; the end is taken from the germline J gene. The V and J genes are TRBV18 and TRBJ1-1; 7 nucleotides agree with TRBD1. The CDR3 covers 16 residues. Germline CDR1 reads KGHSH; CDR2 reads LQKENI. CDR3 DNA (partial): TGTGCCAGCTCACCACCGAACAGGGGATCAGGAGAGACA. Its protein product is CASSPPNRGSGET. The whole CDR3 reads CASSPPNRGSGETAFF.

Details on this clone: Read data end 3 residues before the CDR3 end; the end is taken from the germline J gene. V is TRBV5-1 and J is TRBJ2-7; possibly TRBD1 for D (8 bases). The germline CDR1 and CDR2 sequences are SGHRS and YFSETQ. This CDR3 region has 15 residues. Deletions cut 4 bases from V and 4 bases from J, with 18 bases between. The chain's CDR3 is CASSPAGQAIYEQYF. The CDR3 DNA, read in part, is TGCGCCAGCAGCCCAGCGGGACAGGCTATTTACGAG.

This clone is classed as medium-sized by frequency. Sequencing ends 3 residues short of the CDR3 end; the germline J gene provides the rest. The chain employs TRBV11-3 and TRBJ2-3; D gene unclear. The CDR3 contains 13 residues. Trimming left V 3 bases short and J 3 bases short, with 7 bases between. Looked up from germline, CDR1 is SGHNT and CDR2 is YENEEA. The CDR3 loop reads CASSFSLTDTQYF. The part of the CDR3 DNA that was read is TGTGCCAGCAGCTTTTCATTGACAGATACG.

About this clone itself: Read data end 3 residues before the CDR3 end; the end is taken from the germline J gene. The J gene is TRBJ2-3, the V gene TRBV7-9, with TRBD2 matching over 9 bases. The V segment lost 8 bases and the J segment 1 base; nucleotides outside the gene matches: 4. The CDR3 length is 14 residues. Germline values: CDR1 SEHNR, CDR2 FQNEAQ (reference sequence). CDR3 loop: CASGKRGGTDTQYF. The part of the CDR3 DNA that was read is TGTGCCAGCGGGAAGCGGGGGGGCACAGATACG. Combining the CDR3 with reference TRBV7-9 and TRBJ2-3 gives the whole variable domain DTGVSQNPRHKITKRGQNVTFRCDPISEHNRLYWYRQTLGQGPEFLTYFQNEAQLEKSRLLSDRFSAERPKGSFSTLEIQRTEQGDSAMYLCASGKRGGTDTQYFGPGTRLTVL.

Worth noting for this clone: The read stops 3 residues short of the end of the CDR3; the missing end is completed from the germline J gene. The chain links TRBV7-2 to TRBJ2-3; D remains ambiguous. This CDR3 contains 15 residues. Trimming stripped 5 bases from V and 1 base from J, with 13 bases between. Germline-derived CDR1 and CDR2 are SGHTA and FQGNSA. CDR3 in amino acids: CASSPSVFRTDTQYF. CDR3 DNA (partial): TGTGCCAGCAGCCCCTCCGTCTTCCGCACAGATACG.

As regards this clone: The read halts 3 residues ahead of the CDR3 end, with the missing end drawn from the germline J gene. The V call is TRBV23-1, the J call TRBJ2-4, with D possibly being TRBD1 (5 bases). TRBV23-1 is sorted into the ORF group, with uncertain function. The length of the CDR3 is 12 residues. Partial CDR3 DNA: TGCGCCAGCAGTCAAACAGGATTGCTT. This translates into CASSQTGLL. The full CDR3 sequence reads CASSQTGLLQYF.

As to this clone: The read terminates 3 residues ahead of where the CDR3 ends, so the germline J gene completes it. V usage is TRBV18 and J usage is TRBJ1-1; D uncertain. V was trimmed by 3 bases and J by 1 base, leaving 9 bases between them. The CDR3 extends over 14 amino acids. Looked up from germline, CDR1 is KGHSH and CDR2 is LQKENI. The sequenced part of the CDR3 DNA is TGTGCCAGCTCACCCGTTGGCCAGAACACTGAA. Translation gives CASSPVGQNTE. The whole CDR3 sequence is CASSPVGQNTEAFF.

Concerning this clone itself: The CDR3 extends 3 residues past the end of the read, so its final part is completed from the germline J gene. The chain has TRBV29-1 and TRBJ2-1; 8 positions match TRBD1. The germline CDR1 and CDR2 sequences are SQVTM and ANQGSEA. Germline trimming cut 5 bases from V and 1 base from J; bases unmatched to any gene: 7. The CDR3 totals 15 residues. CDR3 amino acids: CSVKQGAESYNEQFF. Incomplete CDR3 DNA: TGCAGCGTTAAGCAGGGGGCAGAGTCCTACAATGAG.

With regard to this clone: Mismatch with germline at one junction end may stem from a read error. The read finishes 3 residues shy of the CDR3 end, and the germline J gene is used to complete it. The same CDR3 arises from other DNA sequences in this sample as well. The chain has TRBV7-6 and TRBJ1-3, with 11 bases identical to TRBD1. The CDR3 has 14 amino acids. Germline loops: CDR1 SGHVS, CDR2 FNYEAQ. CDR3 residues: CASSPGQGGNTIYF. The covered CDR3 bases are TGTGCCAGCAGTCCGGGACAGGGGGGAAACACT.

Turning to this clone: One end of the junction does not line up with germline, which may come from a read error. The read is 3 residues too short to cover the CDR3 end, so that end is filled in from the germline J gene. The chain recombines TRBV7-3 with TRBJ2-3; tentatively, D is TRBD1 (8 bases). Germline lookup yields CDR1 SGHTA and CDR2 FQGTGA. The CDR3 sequence is 16 residues long. CDR3 residues: CSSSPWTGRGKETQYF. Partial CDR3 DNA: TGTTCCAGCAGCCCTTGGACAGGGAGGGGAAAAGAGACG.